This TCR beta chain came from a study of blood T cell repertoires in COVID-19. This CDR3 is built from 16 residues. Trimming removed 0 bases from V and 3 bases from J, with 12 bases in between. CDR1 is SGDLS and CDR2 is YYNGEE in the germline V gene. Each recovered donor of Cohort 3 presented with two negative PCRs, clearance, or symptom resolution. The data were produced by immunoSEQ multiplex PCR, yet TCRdb's version contains in-frame clones alone and is incomplete. In the table there are 110,000 to 150,000 clones, roughly 88% of which are singletons. The clonotype was recovered from a man aged 50 to 59 who had recovered from COVID-19. The source material was PBMCs or T cells enriched from blood (not recorded which). The V and J genes are TRBV9 and TRBJ2-2, with D possibly being TRBD2 (5 bases). The chain's CDR3 is CASSVEPGGHTGELFF. The CDR3 DNA sequence: TGTGCCAGCAGCGTAGAACCAGGAGGACACACCGGGGAGCTGTTTTTT.